These 32 T cell receptor beta chains share one sample of origin, sequenced in a study of shared clonotypes between healthy human individuals. Using immunoSEQ multiplex PCR, the repertoire was profiled, and TCRdb retains in-frame clones only, with some absent. Seen here are some 2.1 million clones, about 93% observed once, and the top ten hold 1.5% to 2%. The naive CD8 population came from CD45RO-negative cells selected for CCR7, without terminally differentiated effector memory CD45RA+ cells. Sequenced input: naive CD8+ T cells from PBMCs. These TCRs come from a man between 18 and 29 years old in good health. Some clones in this sample may be carry-over from other donors' samples.

The rearrangement joins TRBV28 to TRBJ2-3; 8 nucleotides line up with TRBD1. From germline, CDR1 is MDHEN and CDR2 SYDVKM. The CDR3 has 16 residues. The J segment lost 4 bases and the V segment lost 3 bases, leaving 9 bases of the junction unmatched. The CDR3 sequence is CASSLGDRGVADTQYF. CDR3 DNA sequence: TGTGCCAGCAGTTTGGGTGACAGGGGCGTGGCAGATACGCAGTATTTT.

V is TRBV5-1 and J is TRBJ2-7; tentatively, D is TRBD1 (6 bases). Germline values: CDR1 SGHRS, CDR2 YFSETQ. This CDR3 contains 15 residues. V lost 0 bases and J lost 3, with 13 bases in between. This CDR3 is CASSLGQVPLYEQYF. The DNA for the CDR3 is TGCGCCAGCAGCTTGGGACAGGTGCCCCTCTACGAGCAGTACTTC.

The genes are TRBV7-3 and TRBJ2-1; 8 bases are a match to TRBD2. V was clipped by 5 bases and J by 6 bases; unmatched bases: 6. Germline assignment: CDR1 SGHTA and CDR2 FQGTGA. The CDR3 sequence is 14 residues long. For the CDR3, the DNA is TGTGCCAGCAGCCCCTGGACTAGCAGCAATGAGCAGTTCTTC. This sequence encodes CASSPWTSSNEQFF.

The chain joins TRBV7-8 to TRBJ2-7, with D perhaps TRBD1 or TRBD2 (6 bases each). Germline lookup yields CDR1 SGHVS and CDR2 FQNEAQ. V was pared by 5 bases and J by 6 bases, with 20 bases between. This CDR3 comprises 15 residues. The CDR3 nucleotides read TGTGCCAGCAGCACAGCCTACAGGGAGGCGGGCGAGCAGTACTTC. Residues: CASSTAYREAGEQYF.

Concerning this clone: Germline is not matched at one junction end, which may reflect a read error. The same CDR3 is also encoded by other DNA sequences in this sample. The chain recombines TRBV15 with TRBJ2-2; D is ambiguous. The CDR3 is 11 residues long. Germline CDR1 LNHNV, CDR2 YYDKDF (reference sequence). CDR3 protein: CATSNTGELFF. The CDR3 DNA follows: TGTGCCACGAGCAACACCGGGGAGCTGTTTTTT.

This rearrangement joins TRBV29-1 to TRBJ2-1, with 7 positions matching TRBD2. The ends lost 5 bases at V and 2 bases at J; junction bases unmatched: 12. Germline V CDR1 and CDR2: SQVTM, ANQGSEA. The CDR3 extends over 16 amino acids. CDR3 DNA: TGCAGCGTTCCGGGACTAAAGGGAGCTCCCTACAATGAGCAGTTCTTC. Translated: CSVPGLKGAPYNEQFF.

This sequence joins TRBV11-2 and TRBJ2-7; the D call may be TRBD1 or TRBD2 (6 bases each). Germline values: CDR1 SGHAT, CDR2 FQNNGV. V was clipped by 1 base and J by 2 bases, with 15 bases between them. The CDR3 is made up of 16 amino acids. CDR3 sequence (DNA): TGTGCCAGCAGCTTAGGGGGGGCCCCAGCAACCTACGAGCAGTACTTC. Its protein is CASSLGGAPATYEQYF.

The rearrangement links TRBV29-1 to TRBJ2-2; tentative D call: TRBD2 (5 bases). V was pared by 4 bases and J by 6 bases, with 15 bases between. CDR1 is SQVTM and CDR2 is ANQGSEA in the germline V gene. The CDR3 is 14 amino acids. In DNA, the CDR3 is TGCAGCGTTGTAGTGGGAGAGACGTCCGGGGAGCTGTTTTTT. Protein sequence: CSVVVGETSGELFF.

The V call is TRBV27, the J call TRBJ2-7; possibly TRBD2 for D (6 bases). The CDR3 spans 13 residues. Germline V gene data show CDR1 as MNHEY and CDR2 as SMNVEV (reference sequence). V was cut by 5 bases and J by 0 bases, with 8 bases left in between. The DNA of the CDR3 is TGTGCCAGCAGTGGGGGGAACTCCTACGAGCAGTACTTC. This translates into CASSGGNSYEQYF.

CDR3 bases: TGTGCCAGCAAGAGGCGGGAGTTCCAAGGAGGGGTC. Translating it yields CASKRREFQGGV. The V and J genes are TRBV27 and TRBJ2-7, with TRBD2 identical over 7 bases. The CDR3 runs to 12 residues. CDR1 MNHEY and CDR2 SMNVEV come from the germline V gene (reference sequence).

The V call is TRBV19, the J call TRBJ2-3; D possibly corresponds to TRBD1 (6 bases). The CDR3 runs to 15 residues. Germline values: CDR1 LNHDA, CDR2 SQIVND (reference sequence). V dropped 5 bases and J dropped 0 bases, with 12 bases sitting between them. DNA for the CDR3: TGTGCCAGTAGTGCGACAGGAGTTAGCACAGATACGCAGTATTTT. Protein sequence: CASSATGVSTDTQYF. Together with reference TRBV19 and TRBJ2-3, the CDR3 gives the full variable domain: DGGITQSPKYLFRKEGQNVTLSCEQNLNHDAMYWYRQDPGQGLRLIYYSQIVNDFQKGDIAEGYSVSREKKESFPLTVTSAQKNPTAFYLCASSATGVSTDTQYFGPGTRLTVL.

The chain carries TRBV4-1 and TRBJ2-7, with D possibly matching TRBD1 (6 bases). V dropped 0 bases and J dropped 0 bases, with 12 bases sitting between them. CDR1 is MGHRA, CDR2 YSYEKL, per germline. The CDR3 sequence is 16 residues long. CDR3 residues: CASSQESAGASYEQYF. CDR3 DNA sequence: TGCGCCAGCAGCCAAGAGAGTGCAGGGGCCTCCTACGAGCAGTACTTC.

The chain couples TRBV11-2 to TRBJ2-5; D gene uncertain. The V gene lost 4 bases and the J gene lost 1 base, with 7 bases spanning the gap. The CDR3 length is 13 residues. Germline CDR1 SGHAT, CDR2 FQNNGV. CDR3 bases: TGTGCCAGCAGCTCCCCGGTCCAAGAGACCCAGTACTTC. Translated, it gives CASSSPVQETQYF.

This sequence joins TRBV9 and TRBJ1-2, with a possible D match to TRBD1 (6 bases). Per the germline V gene, CDR1 is SGDLS and CDR2 is YYNGEE. The CDR3 contains 12 residues. V lost 3 bases and J 10 bases, leaving 13 bases between the germline ends. Written as DNA, the CDR3 is TGTGCCAGCAGCGGCCAACAGGGAATCTACACCTTC. Residues: CASSGQQGIYTF.

This chain joins TRBV18 and TRBJ2-2; TRBD2 matches 12 bases. V gave up 5 bases and J gave up 0 bases; unmatched junction bases: 13. Germline CDR1 is KGHSH and CDR2 is LQKENI. The CDR3 contains 20 residues. As DNA, the CDR3 is TGTGCCAGCTCAGATCCGCTAGAACTAGCGGGAGGTACGAACACCGGGGAGCTGTTTTTT. This gives the protein CASSDPLELAGGTNTGELFF.

V is TRBV19 and J is TRBJ1-3; no clear D gene. CDR3 length equals 13 residues. From germline, CDR1 is LNHDA and CDR2 SQIVND (reference sequence). Trimming stripped 5 bases from V and 3 bases from J, with 8 bases between. The CDR3 DNA follows: TGTGCCAGTAGTTCCCCTTTTGGAAACACCATATATTTT. It encodes CASSSPFGNTIYF.

In this sample, this clone turned up once. This chain connects TRBV11-2 to TRBJ1-1; no firm D call. Germline lookup yields CDR1 SGHAT and CDR2 FQNNGV. V was shortened by 1 base and J by 2 bases, with 5 bases between the two germline ends. This CDR3 has 13 amino acids. The CDR3 loop reads CASSLGINTEAFF. Written as DNA, the CDR3 is TGTGCCAGCAGCTTAGGGATAAACACTGAAGCTTTCTTT.

This clone was seen more than once but under ten times. V is TRBV28 and J is TRBJ1-2, with D possibly matching TRBD1 (5 bases). Trimming pared 6 bases from V and 4 bases from J, leaving 18 bases between. Germline assignment: CDR1 MDHEN and CDR2 SYDVKM. The length of the CDR3 is 15 residues. The CDR3 DNA follows: TGTGCCAGCAGATCGACAGCAGAACTCGCCTATGGCTACACCTTC. Translating it yields CASRSTAELAYGYTF.

This clone was seen a single time. The chain joins TRBV7-9 to TRBJ1-2; possible D gene TRBD1, 5 bases. Trimming stripped 8 bases from V and 6 bases from J, with 16 bases between. Germline lookup yields CDR1 SEHNR and CDR2 FQNEAQ (reference sequence). The CDR3 covers 13 residues. CDR3 sequence (DNA): TGTGCCAGCGCCGCCGGGACTCCCGATGGCTACACCTTC. Translating gives CASAAGTPDGYTF.

V is TRBV5-4 and J is TRBJ1-6, with D perhaps TRBD1 (6 bases). CDR3 length: 15 residues. Trimming pared 4 bases from V and 8 bases from J, leaving 16 bases between. The germline gives CDR1 SGHNT, CDR2 YYREEE (reference sequence). CDR3 sequence (DNA): TGTGCCAGCAGCCCCGGGACAATGGAAGATTCACCCCTCCACTTT. Translated, it gives CASSPGTMEDSPLHF. The full variable domain, in which reference TRBV5-4 and TRBJ1-6 provide the parts outside the CDR3, is ETGVTQSPTHLIKTRGQQVTLRCSSQSGHNTVSWYQQALGQGPQFIFQYYREEENGRGNFPPRFSGLQFPNYSSELNVNALELDDSALYLCASSPGTMEDSPLHFGNGTRLTVT.

This chain joins TRBV7-3 and TRBJ2-1, with D perhaps matching TRBD1 or TRBD2 (6 bases each). The CDR3 sequence is 18 residues long. CDR1 SGHTA and CDR2 FQGTGA come from the germline V gene. V shed 2 bases and J shed 6 bases, with 23 bases lying between them. In DNA form, the CDR3 reads TGTGCCAGCAGCTTACGGGGGCTAGACCGAGAGGAGTTCAATGAGCAGTTCTTC. It encodes CASSLRGLDREEFNEQFF. The variable domain in full, completed from reference TRBV7-3 and TRBJ2-1, reads GAGVSQTPSNKVTEKGKYVELRCDPISGHTALYWYRQSLGQGPEFLIYFQGTGAADDSGLPNDRFFAVRPEGSVSTLKIQRTERGDSAVYLCASSLRGLDREEFNEQFFGPGTRLTVL.

V gene TRBV27 combines with J gene TRBJ2-1; 9 nucleotides line up with TRBD2. CDR1 MNHEY and CDR2 SMNVEV come from the germline V gene (reference sequence). Losses at the gene ends were 7 bases for V and 7 bases for J; bases not matched to a gene: 5. The CDR3 covers 13 residues. This chain's CDR3 is CASTGLAPNEQFF. The CDR3 DNA sequence: TGTGCCAGCACCGGACTAGCGCCTAATGAGCAGTTCTTC.

CDR3 sequence (DNA): TGTGCCAGCAGCTCCCCGGGCCACTTCCAAGAGACCCAGTACTTC. Its protein is CASSSPGHFQETQYF. The chain couples TRBV5-4 to TRBJ2-5, with unresolved D. With 3 bases removed from V and 1 base from J, the gap between germline ends came to 13 bases. Per germline, CDR1 SGHNT and CDR2 YYREEE (reference sequence). This CDR3 region has 15 residues.

This chain links TRBV28 with TRBJ2-1; D unclear. The CDR3 runs to 14 residues. The V gene lost 2 bases and the J gene lost 4 bases, with 9 bases spanning the gap. The germline V gene has CDR1 MDHEN and CDR2 SYDVKM. CDR3 coding DNA: TGTGCCAGCAGTTTAGTAACCGGGTACAATGAGCAGTTCTTC. This codes for CASSLVTGYNEQFF.

This clone was detected only once. CDR3 DNA: TGTGCCAGCAGTGAAGCGCAAGGGCTAGACAATGAGCAGTTCTTC. Amino acid sequence: CASSEAQGLDNEQFF. V gene TRBV2 combines with J gene TRBJ2-1, with D unclear. Trimming cost V 0 bases and J 5 bases, with 11 bases left between them. The CDR3 is 15 amino acids. CDR1 SNHLY and CDR2 FYNNEI come from the germline V gene.

This clone appeared once. This sequence joins TRBV15 and TRBJ2-3, with TRBD1 matching 9 bases. The CDR3 is 15 amino acids. The ends lost 2 bases at V and 1 base at J; junction bases unmatched: 1. Germline CDR1 is LNHNV and CDR2 is YYDKDF (reference sequence). The CDR3 coding sequence is TGTGCCACCAGCAGAACAGGGGGCGGCACAGATACGCAGTATTTT. It is translated as CATSRTGGGTDTQYF.

V usage is TRBV19 and J usage is TRBJ2-7, with TRBD2 matching over 13 bases. This CDR3 has 14 residues. V shed 3 bases, J shed 5 bases, and the junction held 1 base outside the gene matches. Germline assignment: CDR1 LNHDA and CDR2 SQIVND (reference sequence). DNA for the CDR3: TGTGCCAGTAGTATGGGACTAGCGGGAAACGAGCAGTACTTC. Amino acid sequence: CASSMGLAGNEQYF.

This rearrangement joins TRBV7-2 to TRBJ1-2; D not certain. Germline-derived CDR1 and CDR2 are SGHTA and FQGNSA. Trimming removed 3 bases from V and 6 bases from J, with 14 bases in between. CDR3 length: 14 amino acids. Written as DNA, the CDR3 is TGTGCCAGCAGCTTGTCCGCCACCGGGGATGGCTACACCTTC. Translating gives CASSLSATGDGYTF. Based on the CDR3 plus reference TRBV7-2 and TRBJ1-2, the full variable domain is GAGVSQSPSNKVTEKGKDVELRCDPISGHTALYWYRQSLGQGLEFLIYFQGNSAPDKSGLPSDRFSAERTGGSVSTLTIQRTQQEDSAVYLCASSLSATGDGYTFGSGTRLTVV.

CDR3 region: CASSSIAVTNTGELFF. The CDR3 nucleotides read TGTGCCAGCAGTTCAATAGCGGTAACGAACACCGGGGAGCTGTTTTTT. V usage is TRBV27 and J usage is TRBJ2-2; possible D gene TRBD2, 6 bases. V was pared by 4 bases and J by 0 bases, with 12 bases between. From germline, CDR1 is MNHEY and CDR2 SMNVEV (reference sequence). The CDR3 contains 16 residues.

This clone was recorded only once. The chain recombines TRBV19 with TRBJ1-2; D is possibly TRBD1 (5 bases). V was shortened by 6 bases and J by 4 bases, with 12 bases between the two germline ends. This CDR3 contains 13 residues. Germline-derived CDR1 and CDR2 are LNHDA and SQIVND (reference sequence). CDR3 bases: TGTGCCAGTAGGGAGGAGGGGTTCTATGGCTACACCTTC. It codes for CASREEGFYGYTF.

The V and J genes are TRBV5-1 and TRBJ2-7, with TRBD1 identical over 8 bases. The J segment lost 0 bases and the V segment lost 3 bases, leaving 5 bases of the junction unmatched. The CDR3 loop spans 15 amino acids. CDR1 is SGHRS and CDR2 is YFSETQ in the germline V gene. The CDR3 DNA sequence: TGCGCCAGCAGCTGGGGACAGGAGCTCTCCTACGAGCAGTACTTC. The encoded protein is CASSWGQELSYEQYF.

This clone was observed a single time. V gene TRBV27 combines with J gene TRBJ2-2; D is unresolved. The CDR3 is 16 residues long. V lost 1 base and J 0 bases, leaving 9 bases between the germline ends. Germline assignment: CDR1 MNHEY and CDR2 SMNVEV (reference sequence). The CDR3 loop is CASSLFVNANTGELFF. DNA for the CDR3: TGTGCCAGCAGTTTATTTGTCAACGCGAACACCGGGGAGCTGTTTTTT.